Following are 27 T cell receptor beta chains from one sample sequenced in a study of T cells in Graves' hyperthyroidism and ophthalmopathy. It was RNA transcripts that yielded the amplified TCR beta CDR3 regions. An initial round of RT-PCR targeting the TCR CDR3 relied on the HTBI primer set. TCRdb used MiXCR to reprocess the multiplex PCR reads, holding one entry per CDR3 protein. The data show about half a million distinct CDR3 sequences, with about 20% seen just once and approximately 50% held by the top ten. Sample: blood. The receptor source for this set is a man aged 35-49 years with Graves' ophthalmopathy.

At least ten counts were recorded for this clonotype. The gene calls are TRBV2 and TRBJ2-7, with D possibly TRBD2 on 5 matching bases. This CDR3 has 15 residues. V lost 4 bases to trimming and J lost 2 bases, with 15 bases between them. In germline, CDR1 is SNHLY, CDR2 FYNNEI. CDR3 protein: CASSGERGGAYEQYF. DNA of the CDR3: TGTGCCAGCAGTGGGGAAAGAGGAGGAGCCTACGAGCAGTACTTC.

This sequence joins TRBV19 and TRBJ2-3; TRBD1 might be the D (6 bases). This CDR3 region has 13 residues. Germline V lookup: CDR1 LNHDA, CDR2 SQIVND (reference sequence). V was pared by 10 bases and J by 2 bases, with 13 bases between. This CDR3 is CATSDRITDTQYF. The DNA of the CDR3 is TGTGCCACCTCGGACAGAATCACAGATACGCAGTATTTT.

A few counts support this clonotype. This chain connects TRBV10-3 to TRBJ2-7, with D tentatively TRBD1 (5 bases). The CDR3 runs to 13 residues. Per the germline V gene, CDR1 is ENHRY and CDR2 is SYGVKD. Trimming shortened V by 5 bases and J by 5 bases, and 13 bases separated the two germline ends. The CDR3 nucleotides are TGTGCCATCAGTTTCGAGGACAAGCACGAGCAGTACTTC. Translated, it gives CAISFEDKHEQYF.

This chain links TRBV9 with TRBJ2-3; TRBD2 is a possible D gene (6 bases). Germline V gene data show CDR1 as SGDLS and CDR2 as YYNGEE. Trimming left V 0 bases short and J 6 bases short, with 14 bases between. CDR3 size: 15 residues. Written as DNA, the CDR3 is TGTGCCAGCAGCGTAGCGGGACTCACGGGGGATACGCAGTATTTT. Encoded protein: CASSVAGLTGDTQYF.

The chain links TRBV28 to TRBJ2-2, with unresolved D. Trimming removed 4 bases at V and 11 bases at J, with 11 bases between. The CDR3 is 12 residues long. From germline, CDR1 is MDHEN and CDR2 SYDVKM. The CDR3 sequence is CASSSVHTELFF. The CDR3 bases are TGTGCCAGCAGTTCGGTACATACCGAGCTGTTTTTT.

This sequence joins TRBV18 and TRBJ2-7, with TRBD2 as a possible D gene (6 bases). Germline-derived CDR1 and CDR2 are KGHSH and LQKENI. This CDR3 contains 15 residues. Trimming stripped 2 bases from V and 1 base from J, with 12 bases between. The CDR3 DNA sequence: TGTGCCAGCTCACCAAGTAGCGGAGGTTCCTACGAGCAGTACTTC. It encodes CASSPSSGGSYEQYF.

This clonotype has a count of ten or more. The chain recombines TRBV2 with TRBJ1-1, with D maybe TRBD1 (5 bases). Trimming took 3 bases from V and 7 from J, leaving 9 bases between them. The CDR3 has 12 residues. Germline-derived CDR1 and CDR2 are SNHLY and FYNNEI. CDR3 nucleotides: TGTGCCAGCAGTGAGGGGGAGTTTGAAGCTTTCTTT. Protein product: CASSEGEFEAFF.

The table lists this clonotype with a few counts. The junction departs from germline at one end; a sequencing error may be responsible. V gene TRBV30 combines with J gene TRBJ1-6, with D hard to call. The CDR3 totals 14 residues. Germline CDR1 GTSNPN, CDR2 SVGIG (reference sequence). CDR3 residues: CAWSLSSYNPPLHF. For the CDR3, the DNA is TGTGCCTGGAGTCTTAGCTCCTATAATCCACCCCTCCACTTT.

This clonotype was counted at least ten times. The chain links TRBV7-3 to TRBJ2-3; TRBD1 aligns across 7 bases. Trimming took 6 bases from V and 6 from J; bases not matched to a gene: 9. Per the germline V gene, CDR1 is SGHTA and CDR2 is FQGTGA. The CDR3 extends over 14 amino acids. CDR3 nucleotides: TGTGCCAGCAGTCGAACAGGGGTCGGCGATACGCAGTATTTT. It encodes CASSRTGVGDTQYF.

This clonotype showed up just a few times. The chain is built from TRBV29-1 and TRBJ2-1; 8 bases match TRBD2. V dropped 4 bases and J dropped 10; count of bases not matched to a gene: 9. Germline values: CDR1 SQVTM, CDR2 ANQGSEA. This CDR3 is 13 amino acids long. The CDR3 bases are TGCAGCGTTGGGGGGGGTCGGGAGGGCGAGCAGTTCTTC. Its protein product is CSVGGGREGEQFF.

This clonotype was seen a handful of times. The gene calls are TRBV6-1 and TRBJ2-7; 8 bases are a match to TRBD2. V lost 3 bases to trimming and J lost 1 base; unmatched junction nucleotides: 14. Germline CDR1 is MNHNS and CDR2 is SASEGT. The CDR3 loop spans 18 amino acids. The CDR3 here is CASSDWVSGDSYSYEQYF. The CDR3 DNA reads as TGTGCCAGCAGTGATTGGGTTAGCGGGGACTCGTATTCCTACGAGCAGTACTTC.

A few counts support this clonotype. V gene TRBV6-1 combines with J gene TRBJ1-2, with unresolved D. The length of the CDR3 is 14 residues. Trimming stripped 7 bases from V and 0 bases from J, with 12 bases between. Germline-derived CDR1 and CDR2 are MNHNS and SASEGT. The CDR3 spells CASKSSTTNYGYTF. As DNA, the CDR3 is TGTGCCAGCAAATCCAGTACGACTAACTATGGCTACACCTTC.

The chain employs TRBV2 and TRBJ1-4, with TRBD1 matching over 8 bases. From germline, CDR1 is SNHLY and CDR2 FYNNEI. J lost 8 bases, V lost 3 bases, and 5 bases had no gene match. This CDR3 region has 14 residues. CDR3 sequence reads: CASSDGGQGEKLFF. For the CDR3, the DNA is TGTGCCAGCAGTGATGGAGGACAGGGCGAAAAACTGTTTTTT.

This chain joins TRBV2 and TRBJ1-2; possibly TRBD1 for D (5 bases). From germline, CDR1 is SNHLY and CDR2 FYNNEI. CDR3 size: 13 residues. Trimming took off 5 bases at V and 1 base at J, with 8 bases between the two ends. In DNA form, the CDR3 reads TGTGCCAGCAGTTTGGACATTAACTATGGCTACACCTTC. As protein: CASSLDINYGYTF.

This clonotype appeared a few times. J is TRBJ1-5 and V is TRBV2, with unresolved D. Per the germline V gene, CDR1 is SNHLY and CDR2 is FYNNEI. Trimming pared 0 bases from V and 5 bases from J, leaving 8 bases between. The CDR3 loop spans 14 amino acids. CDR3 loop: CASSEAAEDQPQHF. The DNA of the CDR3 is TGTGCCAGCAGTGAAGCTGCGGAGGATCAGCCCCAGCATTTT.

The V call is TRBV7-8, the J call TRBJ1-5; the D gene is possibly TRBD1 (6 bases). This CDR3 comprises 15 residues. Germline CDR1 SGHVS, CDR2 FQNEAQ. Trimming shortened V by 5 bases and J by 5 bases, and 16 bases separated the two germline ends. The CDR3 is CASSLDSFLDQPQHF. CDR3 DNA: TGTGCCAGCAGCCTGGACAGTTTTTTAGATCAGCCCCAGCATTTT.

This chain uses TRBV18 with TRBJ2-7; TRBD2 is a possible D gene (5 bases). V was cut by 3 bases and J by 4 bases, with 16 bases left in between. The CDR3 runs 15 residues. The germline gives CDR1 KGHSH, CDR2 LQKENI. This CDR3 is CASSPAHGVIYEQYF. CDR3 DNA sequence: TGTGCCAGCTCACCCGCCCACGGGGTCATATACGAGCAGTACTTC. Combining the CDR3 with reference TRBV18 and TRBJ2-7 gives the whole variable domain NAGVMQNPRHLVRRRGQEARLRCSPMKGHSHVYWYRQLPEEGLKFMVYLQKENIIDESGMPKERFSAEFPKEGPSILRIQQVVRGDSAAYFCASSPAHGVIYEQYFGPGTRLTVT.

The chain has TRBV5-1 and TRBJ2-7, with 8 bases lining up with TRBD1. The length of the CDR3 is 15 residues. Germline lookup yields CDR1 SGHRS and CDR2 YFSETQ. V gave up 3 bases and J gave up 4 bases; unmatched junction bases: 9. CDR3 bases: TGCGCCAGCAGCTGGGGGACAGGTTCGGGATACGAGCAGTACTTC. This codes for CASSWGTGSGYEQYF.

Ten or more counts support this clonotype. CDR3 nucleotides: TGTGCCAGCAGTTTTGGTCGAGTTGGGGAGAATGAAAAACTGTTTTTT. This encodes CASSFGRVGENEKLFF. J is TRBJ1-4 and V is TRBV27; D is ambiguous. The CDR3 is 16 amino acids. V was shortened by 3 bases and J by 5 bases, with 16 bases between the two germline ends. Germline V gene lookup returns CDR1 MNHEY and CDR2 SMNVEV (reference sequence). The complete variable domain, with remaining parts taken from reference TRBV27 and TRBJ1-4, reads EAQVTQNPRYLITVTGKKLTVTCSQNMNHEYMSWYRQDPGLGLRQIYYSMNVEVTDKGDVPEGYKVSRKEKRNFPLILESPSPNQTSLYFCASSFGRVGENEKLFFGSGTQLSVL.

This chain uses TRBV5-5 with TRBJ2-1; D gene uncertain. This CDR3 is 15 amino acids long. Germline CDR1 SGHKS, CDR2 YYEKEE (reference sequence). V was pared by 1 base and J by 2 bases, with 10 bases between. The CDR3 coding sequence is TGTGCCAGCAGCTTGTCTCACCTAACCTACAATGAGCAGTTCTTC. Its translation: CASSLSHLTYNEQFF.

There are a few counts of this clonotype. The chain uses TRBV7-8 and TRBJ2-3; TRBD2 is a possible D gene (6 bases). V lost 5 bases and J lost 6, with 21 bases in between. Per germline, CDR1 SGHVS and CDR2 FQNEAQ. The CDR3 sequence is 16 residues long. CDR3 loop: CASSPEAEGPSDTQYF. Here the CDR3 DNA reads TGTGCCAGCAGCCCAGAAGCGGAGGGGCCTTCTGATACGCAGTATTTT.

This clonotype was counted ten times or more. The chain's CDR3 is CSAREGSSYNEQFF. CDR3 in DNA: TGCAGTGCTAGAGAGGGGAGCTCCTACAATGAGCAGTTCTTC. This chain connects TRBV20-1 to TRBJ2-1, with a weak D call TRBD2 (5 bases). This CDR3 comprises 14 residues. The germline V gene has CDR1 DFQATT and CDR2 SNEGSKA (reference sequence). V shed 0 bases and J shed 0 bases, with 6 bases lying between them.

This clonotype appeared a few times. Mismatch with germline at one junction end may stem from a read error. This chain connects TRBV2 to TRBJ1-5; a possible D gene is TRBD1 (6 bases). Looked up from germline, CDR1 is SNHLY and CDR2 is FYNNEI. The CDR3 loop spans 15 amino acids. The chain's CDR3 is CASREEGRDIQPQHF. The CDR3 bases are TGTGCCAGCAGAGAAGAGGGGAGGGACATTCAGCCCCAGCATTTT.

Remarks on this clonotype: The CDR3 does not close with the conserved phenylalanine or tryptophan, likely indicating a read error. The chain has TRBV5-4 and TRBJ2-2; a possible D gene is TRBD2 (6 bases). Germline V gives CDR1 SGHNT, CDR2 YYREEE (reference sequence). The CDR3 sequence is 14 residues long. With 0 bases removed from V and 5 bases from J, the gap between germline ends came to 8 bases. The CDR3 region has the DNA TGTGCCAGCAGCTTGGCCGCGGGGACCGGGGAGCTGTTTTCT. Translating gives CASSLAAGTGELFS.

This chain uses TRBV18 with TRBJ2-1; 8 bases are a match to TRBD1. The germline CDR1 and CDR2 sequences are KGHSH and LQKENI. This CDR3 has 16 residues. The ends lost 0 bases at V and 5 bases at J; junction bases unmatched: 6. CDR3 nucleotides: TGTGCCAGCTCACCACCCTCCAGGGGGCTAAACAATGAGCAGTTCTTC. As protein: CASSPPSRGLNNEQFF.

The V and J genes are TRBV29-1 and TRBJ1-5, with D perhaps matching TRBD1 (6 bases). There are 14 residues in the CDR3. V lost 6 bases and J 6 bases, leaving 18 bases between the germline ends. CDR1 and CDR2 (germline): SQVTM, ANQGSEA. The CDR3 reads CSVAQGISSQPQHF. DNA of the CDR3: TGCAGCGTGGCACAGGGTATCTCCAGTCAGCCCCAGCATTTT.

This clonotype was seen ten or more times. The chain recombines TRBV4-3 with TRBJ2-3, with 10 bases identical to TRBD2. V dropped 0 bases and J dropped 1; count of bases not matched to a gene: 10. The germline CDR1 and CDR2 sequences are LGHNA and YSLEER. This CDR3 is 19 amino acids long. CDR3 bases: TGCGCCAGCAGCCAAGACCCTAGCGGGAGTTCCTACGGCACAGATACGCAGTATTTT. Its protein product is CASSQDPSGSSYGTDTQYF.